In its sample, the clone carrying this T cell receptor (beta chain) was seen once. The data originate from a study of T cells in Graves' hyperthyroidism and ophthalmopathy. Amplification of TCR beta CDR3 regions used RNA as the template. Carried out on the TCR CDR3, a first-round RT-PCR used the HTBI primer set. TCRdb redid the calling of the multiplex PCR reads with MiXCR, one entry per CDR3 protein. The profile shows 600,000 to 800,000 distinct CDR3 sequences, 35% of them singletons. The CDR3 is made up of 13 amino acids. Germline V gene sequence: CDR1 SNHLY, CDR2 FYNNEI. Sequences were obtained from blood. This TCR derives from a woman in her thirties or forties with Graves' hyperthyroidism. V usage is TRBV2 and J usage is TRBJ2-5; D is uncertain. The J call is uncertain, as TRBJ2-1 better fits the DNA end. In DNA form, the CDR3 reads TGTGCCAGCAGTGAAGCGCTATATAGGCAGCAGTTCTTC. Its translation is CASSEALYRQQFF.